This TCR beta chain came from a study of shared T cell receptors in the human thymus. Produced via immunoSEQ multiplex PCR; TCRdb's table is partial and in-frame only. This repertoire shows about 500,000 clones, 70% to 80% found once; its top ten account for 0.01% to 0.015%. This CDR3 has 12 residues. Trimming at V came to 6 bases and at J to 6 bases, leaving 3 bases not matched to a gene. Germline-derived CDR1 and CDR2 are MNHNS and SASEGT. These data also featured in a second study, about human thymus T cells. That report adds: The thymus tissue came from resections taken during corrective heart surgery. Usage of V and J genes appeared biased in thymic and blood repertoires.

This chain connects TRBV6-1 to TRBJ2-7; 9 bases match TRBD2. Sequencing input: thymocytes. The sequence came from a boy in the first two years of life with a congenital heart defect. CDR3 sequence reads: CASSGTSCEQYF. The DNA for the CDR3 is TGTGCCAGCAGCGGGACTAGCTGCGAGCAGTACTTC.